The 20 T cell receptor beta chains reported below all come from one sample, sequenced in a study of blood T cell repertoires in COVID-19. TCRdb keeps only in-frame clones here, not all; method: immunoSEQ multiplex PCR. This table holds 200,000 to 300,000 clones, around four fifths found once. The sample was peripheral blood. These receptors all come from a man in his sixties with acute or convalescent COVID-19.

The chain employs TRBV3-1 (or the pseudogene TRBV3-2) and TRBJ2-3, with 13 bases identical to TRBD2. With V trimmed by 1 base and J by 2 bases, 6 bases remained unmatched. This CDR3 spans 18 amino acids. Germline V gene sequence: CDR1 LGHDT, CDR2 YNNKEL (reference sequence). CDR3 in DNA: TGTGCCAGCAGCCAAGGACTAGCGGGAGGCGGGGTCACAGATACGCAGTATTTT. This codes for CASSQGLAGGGVTDTQYF.

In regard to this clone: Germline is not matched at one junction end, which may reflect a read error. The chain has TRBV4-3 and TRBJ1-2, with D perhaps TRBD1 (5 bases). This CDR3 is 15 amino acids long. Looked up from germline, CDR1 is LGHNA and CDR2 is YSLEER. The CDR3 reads CASSRTTRQNFGYTF. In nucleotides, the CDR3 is TGCGCCAGCAGCCGCACCACCAGACAGAACTTTGGCTACACCTTC.

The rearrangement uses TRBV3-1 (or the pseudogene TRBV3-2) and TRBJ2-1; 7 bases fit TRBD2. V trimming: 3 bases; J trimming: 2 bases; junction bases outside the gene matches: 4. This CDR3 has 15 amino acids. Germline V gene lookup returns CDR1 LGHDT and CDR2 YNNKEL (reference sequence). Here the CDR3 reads CASSQGGNPYNEQFF. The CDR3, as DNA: TGTGCCAGCAGCCAGGGGGGGAACCCCTACAATGAGCAGTTCTTC.

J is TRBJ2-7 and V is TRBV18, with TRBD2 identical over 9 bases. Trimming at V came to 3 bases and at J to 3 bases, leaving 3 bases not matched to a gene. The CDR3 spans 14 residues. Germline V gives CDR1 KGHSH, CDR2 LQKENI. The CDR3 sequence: CASSPGLALYEQYF. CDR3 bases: TGTGCCAGCTCACCGGGACTAGCTCTCTACGAGCAGTACTTC. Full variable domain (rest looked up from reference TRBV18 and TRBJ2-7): NAGVMQNPRHLVRRRGQEARLRCSPMKGHSHVYWYRQLPEEGLKFMVYLQKENIIDESGMPKERFSAEFPKEGPSILRIQQVVRGDSAAYFCASSPGLALYEQYFGPGTRLTVT.

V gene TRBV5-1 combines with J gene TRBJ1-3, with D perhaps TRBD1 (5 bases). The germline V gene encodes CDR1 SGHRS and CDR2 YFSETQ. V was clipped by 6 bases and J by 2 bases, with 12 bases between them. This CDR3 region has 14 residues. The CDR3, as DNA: TGCGCCAGCACCCCGGGGGGGGCTGGAAACACCATATATTTT. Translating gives CASTPGGAGNTIYF.

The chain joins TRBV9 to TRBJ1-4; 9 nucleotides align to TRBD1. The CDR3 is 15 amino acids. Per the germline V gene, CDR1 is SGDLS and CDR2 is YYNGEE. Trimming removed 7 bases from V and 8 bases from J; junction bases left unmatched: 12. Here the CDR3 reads CASGGGTGMEEKLFF. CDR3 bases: TGTGCCAGCGGCGGGGGGACAGGGATGGAAGAAAAACTGTTTTTT.

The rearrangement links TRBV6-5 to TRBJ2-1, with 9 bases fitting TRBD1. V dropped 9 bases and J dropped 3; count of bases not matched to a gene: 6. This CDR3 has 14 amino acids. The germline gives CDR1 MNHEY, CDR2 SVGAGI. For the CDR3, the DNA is TGTGCCAGTTTCCCGGGACAGGGCTACAATGAGCAGTTCTTC. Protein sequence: CASFPGQGYNEQFF.

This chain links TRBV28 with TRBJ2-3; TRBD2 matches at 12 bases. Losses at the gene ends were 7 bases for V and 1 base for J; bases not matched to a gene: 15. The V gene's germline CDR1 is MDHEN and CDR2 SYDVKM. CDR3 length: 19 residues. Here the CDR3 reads CASTPWLAGGNHGTDTQYF. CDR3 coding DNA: TGTGCCAGCACCCCGTGGCTAGCGGGAGGGAATCACGGCACAGATACGCAGTATTTT.

The CDR3 DNA reads TGTGCCACCAGCAGACCACTTTACAGGGGTGGAGATCAGCCCCAGCATTTT. Protein sequence: CATSRPLYRGGDQPQHF. The V call is TRBV15, the J call TRBJ1-5, with 7 bases lining up with TRBD1. J was trimmed by 5 bases and V by 2 bases; bases with no gene match: 12. Germline CDR1 and CDR2: LNHNV and YYDKDF (reference sequence). The CDR3 is 17 residues long.

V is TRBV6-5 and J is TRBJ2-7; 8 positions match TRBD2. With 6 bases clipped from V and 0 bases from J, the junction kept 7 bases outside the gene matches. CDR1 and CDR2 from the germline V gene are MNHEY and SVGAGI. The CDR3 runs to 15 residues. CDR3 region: CASSRTTSDSYEQYF. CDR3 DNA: TGTGCCAGCAGCCGCACGACTAGCGACTCCTACGAGCAGTACTTC.

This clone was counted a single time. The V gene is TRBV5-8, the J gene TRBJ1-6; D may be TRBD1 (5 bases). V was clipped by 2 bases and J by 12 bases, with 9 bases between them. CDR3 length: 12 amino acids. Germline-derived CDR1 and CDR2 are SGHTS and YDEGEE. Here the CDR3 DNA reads TGTGCCAGCAGCTTTGGGGGGGGACCCCTCCACTTT. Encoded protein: CASSFGGGPLHF. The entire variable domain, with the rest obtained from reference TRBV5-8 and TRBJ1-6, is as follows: EAGVTQSPTHLIKTRGQQATLRCSPISGHTSVYWYQQALGLGLQFLLWYDEGEERNRGNFPPRFSGRQFPNYSSELNVNALELEDSALYLCASSFGGGPLHFGNGTRLTVT.

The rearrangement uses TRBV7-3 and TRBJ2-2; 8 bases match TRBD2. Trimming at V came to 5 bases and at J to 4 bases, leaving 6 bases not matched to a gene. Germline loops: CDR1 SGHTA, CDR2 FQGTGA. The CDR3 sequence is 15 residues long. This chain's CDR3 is CASSLSGSGTGELFF. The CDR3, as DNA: TGTGCCAGCAGCCTCAGCGGGAGTGGCACCGGGGAGCTGTTTTTT.

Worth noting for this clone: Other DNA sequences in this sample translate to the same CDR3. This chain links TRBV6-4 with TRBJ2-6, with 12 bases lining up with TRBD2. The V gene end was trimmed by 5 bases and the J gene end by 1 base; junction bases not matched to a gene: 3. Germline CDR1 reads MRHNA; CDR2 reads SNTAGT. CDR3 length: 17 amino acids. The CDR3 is CASSPTSGGSGANVLTF. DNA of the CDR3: TGTGCCAGCAGTCCGACTAGCGGGGGTTCTGGGGCCAACGTCCTGACTTTC.

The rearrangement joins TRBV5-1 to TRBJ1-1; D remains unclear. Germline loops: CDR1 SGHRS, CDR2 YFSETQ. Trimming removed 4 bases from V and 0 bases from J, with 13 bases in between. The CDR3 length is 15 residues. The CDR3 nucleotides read TGCGCCAGCAGCCCTCTAAGTAGCCTGAACACTGAAGCTTTCTTT. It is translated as CASSPLSSLNTEAFF. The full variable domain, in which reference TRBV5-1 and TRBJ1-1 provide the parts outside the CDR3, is KAGVTQTPRYLIKTRGQQVTLSCSPISGHRSVSWYQQTPGQGLQFLFEYFSETQRNKGNFPGRFSGRQFSNSRSEMNVSTLELGDSALYLCASSPLSSLNTEAFFGQGTRLTVV.

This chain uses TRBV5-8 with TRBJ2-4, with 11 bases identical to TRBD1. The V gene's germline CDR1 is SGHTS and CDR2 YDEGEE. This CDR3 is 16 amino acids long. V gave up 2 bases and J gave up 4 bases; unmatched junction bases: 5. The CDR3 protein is CASSFGGQGVKNIQYF. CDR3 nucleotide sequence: TGTGCCAGCAGCTTTGGGGGACAGGGGGTGAAAAACATTCAGTACTTC. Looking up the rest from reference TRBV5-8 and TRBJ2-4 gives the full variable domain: EAGVTQSPTHLIKTRGQQATLRCSPISGHTSVYWYQQALGLGLQFLLWYDEGEERNRGNFPPRFSGRQFPNYSSELNVNALELEDSALYLCASSFGGQGVKNIQYFGAGTRLSVL.

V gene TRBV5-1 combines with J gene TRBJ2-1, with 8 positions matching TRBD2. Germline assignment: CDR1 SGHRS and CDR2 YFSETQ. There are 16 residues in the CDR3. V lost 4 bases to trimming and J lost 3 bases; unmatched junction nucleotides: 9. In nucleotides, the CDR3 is TGCGCCAGCAGCGGGGGACTAGTGTCAGGCTACAATGAGCAGTTCTTC. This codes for CASSGGLVSGYNEQFF.

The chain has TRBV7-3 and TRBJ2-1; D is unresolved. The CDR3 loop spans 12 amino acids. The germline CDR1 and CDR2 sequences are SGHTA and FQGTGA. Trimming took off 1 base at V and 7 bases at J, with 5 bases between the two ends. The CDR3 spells CASSLNQNEQFF. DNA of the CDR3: TGTGCCAGCAGCTTAAATCAAAATGAGCAGTTCTTC.

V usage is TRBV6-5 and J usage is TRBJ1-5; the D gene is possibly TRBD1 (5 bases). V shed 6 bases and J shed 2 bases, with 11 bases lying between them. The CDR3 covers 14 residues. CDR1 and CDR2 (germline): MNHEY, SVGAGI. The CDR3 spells CASSRWGGNQPQHF. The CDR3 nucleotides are TGTGCCAGCAGCCGTTGGGGGGGCAATCAGCCCCAGCATTTT.

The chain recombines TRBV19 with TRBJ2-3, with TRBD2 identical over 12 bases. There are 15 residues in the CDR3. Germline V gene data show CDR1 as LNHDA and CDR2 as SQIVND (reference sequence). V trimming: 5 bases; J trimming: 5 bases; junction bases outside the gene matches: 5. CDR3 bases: TGTGCCAGTAGTGGACTAGCGGGATTGTTAGATACGCAGTATTTT. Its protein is CASSGLAGLLDTQYF.

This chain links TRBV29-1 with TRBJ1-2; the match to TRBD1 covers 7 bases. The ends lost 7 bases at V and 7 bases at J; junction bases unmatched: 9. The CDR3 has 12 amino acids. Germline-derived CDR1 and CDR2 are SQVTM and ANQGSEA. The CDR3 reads CSAPGQRGGYTF. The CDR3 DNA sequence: TGCAGCGCCCCGGGACAGAGAGGTGGCTACACCTTC.